This T cell receptor beta chain was sequenced during a study of T cells in lung cancer brain metastases. Clones were read by immunoSEQ multiplex PCR, and TCRdb kept only the in-frame ones, dropping some. The profile shows approximately 6,700 clones, 70% to 90% of them singletons. This CDR3 is built from 14 residues. Germline V gene data show CDR1 as SEHNR and CDR2 as FQNEAQ (reference sequence). Trimming pared 5 bases from V and 2 bases from J, leaving 12 bases between. This sequence originates from a man over 45 with non-small cell lung cancer. The J gene is TRBJ1-2, the V gene TRBV7-9; D gene uncertain. The specimen sequenced was tumor tissue from the primary lung tumor. CDR3 in amino acids: CASSPSGQNYGYTF. In DNA, the CDR3 is TGTGCCAGCAGCCCTAGTGGCCAGAACTATGGCTACACCTTC.